Sequencing of this TCR beta chain was carried out in a study of neurological immune-mediated disorders. By 5'RACE with 10-nucleotide random UMIs, the cDNA was made. In every sequencing run, more than 160 million TCR-beta sequences were generated from 15-18 subjects. TCRdb re-derived calls from the 5' RACE reads in MiXCR, one entry per CDR3 protein. The sample records more than 45,000 distinct CDR3 sequences, more than 9.5% being singletons. At least ten counts were recorded for this clonotype. What it binds is unknown. Trimming left V 1 base short and J 3 bases short, with 14 bases between. CDR3 length equals 16 residues. CDR1 and CDR2 from the germline V gene are MGHDK and SYGVNS. Notes on the study in general: No expanded-clone CDR3 amino acid sequence recurred across subjects, suggesting private TCR-beta repertoires.

Material for sequencing was PBMCs. The receptor's source is a man aged 55 to 70 in good health. J is TRBJ2-3 and V is TRBV25-1, with a weak D call TRBD1 (5 bases). CDR3 nucleotides: TGTGCCAGCAGTGAATCCGGCAGGGTGGTTACAGATACGCAGTATTTT. Its protein product is CASSESGRVVTDTQYF. The full variable domain, in which reference TRBV25-1 and TRBJ2-3 provide the parts outside the CDR3, is EADIYQTPRYLVIGTGKKITLECSQTMGHDKMYWYQQDPGMELHLIHYSYGVNSTEKGDLSSESTVSRIRTEHFPLTLESARPSHTSQYLCASSESGRVVTDTQYFGPGTRLTVL.